This TCR beta chain was recovered during a study of blood T cell repertoires in COVID-19. Across the study: Acute and convalescent COVID-19 samples came from the United States, Italy and Spain. PBMCs, B-cell-depleted T cells, or T cells were the source of the cDNA or gDNA that made up the material.

Germline V lookup: CDR1 SGHDT, CDR2 YYEEEE. Trimming cost V 5 bases and J 9 bases; bases outside gene matches: 9. CDR3 length equals 13 residues. In the authors' methods: Nucleated cell number was recorded as an estimate derived from reference gene primer amplification. Sequenced by immunoSEQ multiplex PCR; TCRdb stores in-frame clones only, minus some. V and J calls and clone size are those listed in that table; D and trimming were worked out from the DNA. Here the sample spans about 180,000 clones, approximately 86% being singletons. The V call is TRBV5-6, the J call TRBJ2-3; 7 bases map to TRBD1. The origin of this receptor is a woman in her twenties or thirties with active or convalescent COVID-19. Sample: peripheral blood. The CDR3 region has the DNA TGTGCCAGCAGATTTGACAGGGAGACAACGCAGTATTTT. Encoded protein: CASRFDRETTQYF.